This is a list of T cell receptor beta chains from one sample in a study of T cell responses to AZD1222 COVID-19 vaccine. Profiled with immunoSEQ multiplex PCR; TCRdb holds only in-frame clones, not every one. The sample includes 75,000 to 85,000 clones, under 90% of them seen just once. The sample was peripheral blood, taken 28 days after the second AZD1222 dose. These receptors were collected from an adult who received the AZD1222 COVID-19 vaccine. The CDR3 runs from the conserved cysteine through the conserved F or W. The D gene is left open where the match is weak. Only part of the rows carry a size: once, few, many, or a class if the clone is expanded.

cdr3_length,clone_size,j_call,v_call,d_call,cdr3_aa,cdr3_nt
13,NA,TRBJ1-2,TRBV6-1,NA,CASSEAGGYGYTF,TGTGCCAGCAGTGAAGCGGGGGGGTATGGCTACACCTTC
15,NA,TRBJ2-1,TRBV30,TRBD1,CAWTKTGLTYNEQFF,TGTGCCTGGACCAAGACAGGGTTAACCTACAATGAGCAGTTCTTC
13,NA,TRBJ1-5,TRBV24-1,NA,CATSGGLNQPQHF,TGTGCCACCAGTGGAGGGCTCAATCAGCCCCAGCATTTT
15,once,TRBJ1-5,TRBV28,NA,CASSLIAREDQPQHF,TGTGCCAGCAGTCTAATCGCCAGGGAGGATCAGCCCCAGCATTTT
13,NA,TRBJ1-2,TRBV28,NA,CASSLFAEGGYTF,TGTGCCAGCAGTTTATTTGCAGAAGGTGGCTACACCTTC
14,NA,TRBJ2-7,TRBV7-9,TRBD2,CASSRLAGQYEQYF,TGTGCCAGCAGCCGACTAGCGGGACAATACGAGCAGTACTTC
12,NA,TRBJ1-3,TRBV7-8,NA,CASSLDGNTIYF,TGTGCCAGCAGCTTAGACGGAAACACCATATATTTT
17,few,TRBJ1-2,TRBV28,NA,CASYSSLGPEDSDGYTF,TGTGCCAGCTATTCCTCTCTGGGCCCCGAAGACTCGGATGGCTACACCTTC
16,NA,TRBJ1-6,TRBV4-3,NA,CASSLSSGGTNSPLHF,TGCGCCAGCAGCCTATCTTCGGGGGGGACTAACTCACCCCTCCACTTT
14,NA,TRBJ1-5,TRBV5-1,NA,CASSPQGRGQPQHF,TGCGCCAGCAGCCCACAGGGCCGGGGACAGCCCCAGCATTTT
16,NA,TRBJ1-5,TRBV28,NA,CASSLLRGTGNQPQHF,TGTGCCAGCAGTTTACTTAGGGGGACTGGCAATCAGCCCCAGCATTTT
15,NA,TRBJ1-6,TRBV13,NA,CASSRRLGEDSPLHF,TGTGCCAGCAGCCGGCGGTTGGGGGAGGATTCACCCCTCCACTTT
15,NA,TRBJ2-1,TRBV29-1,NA,CSVSLGTTANNEQFF,TGCAGCGTCAGCCTGGGCACCACTGCAAACAATGAGCAGTTCTTC
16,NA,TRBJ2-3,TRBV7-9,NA,CASSQIGRRASDTQYF,TGTGCCAGCAGTCAGATAGGGAGGAGAGCATCAGATACGCAGTATTTT
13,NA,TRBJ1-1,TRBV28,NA,CASSFPPTQEAFF,TGTGCCAGCAGTTTCCCCCCGACGCAGGAAGCTTTCTTT
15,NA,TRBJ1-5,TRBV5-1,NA,CASSSEGPPNQPQHF,TGCGCCAGCAGCTCGGAAGGACCGCCCAATCAGCCCCAGCATTTT
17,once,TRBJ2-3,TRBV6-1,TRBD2,CASSEWPIAGSTDTQYF,TGTGCCAGCAGTGAATGGCCGATAGCGGGTAGCACAGATACGCAGTATTTT
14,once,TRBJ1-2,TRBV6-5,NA,CASSYSWRGDGYTF,TGTGCCAGCAGTTACTCGTGGAGGGGGGATGGCTACACCTTC
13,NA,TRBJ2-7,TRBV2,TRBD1,CASSGQGRNEQYF,TGTGCCAGCAGCGGACAGGGGCGAAACGAGCAGTACTTC
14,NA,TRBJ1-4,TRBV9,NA,CASSVEQGRVKLFF,TGTGCCAGCAGCGTAGAGCAGGGGAGGGTAAAACTGTTTTTT
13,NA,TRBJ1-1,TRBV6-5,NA,CATHVGVGTEAFF,TGTGCCACCCACGTAGGGGTTGGCACTGAAGCTTTCTTT
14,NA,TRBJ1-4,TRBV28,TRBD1,CASSPGQGSWKLFF,TGTGCCAGCAGTCCGGGACAGGGTAGTTGGAAACTGTTTTTT
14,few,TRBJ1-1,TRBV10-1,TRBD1,CASNEDRDNTEAFF,TGCGCCAGCAATGAGGACAGGGATAACACTGAAGCTTTCTTT
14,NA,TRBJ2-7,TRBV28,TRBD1,CASSSAGTDYEQYF,TGTGCCAGCAGTTCCGCCGGGACAGACTACGAGCAGTACTTC
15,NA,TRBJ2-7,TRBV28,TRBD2,CASSVSGGAQYEQYF,TGTGCCAGCAGTGTCAGCGGGGGGGCCCAGTACGAGCAGTACTTC
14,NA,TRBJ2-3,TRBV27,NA,CASSFLTGRDTQYF,TGTGCCAGCAGTTTTTTGACAGGGAGGGATACGCAGTATTTT
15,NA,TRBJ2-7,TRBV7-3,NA,CASSLKGGTSYEQYF,TGTGCCAGCAGCCTTAAGGGAGGTACTTCCTACGAGCAGTACTTC
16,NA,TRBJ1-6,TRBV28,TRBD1,CASTPGQGGGYSPLHF,TGTGCCAGTACACCGGGACAGGGTGGGGGTTATTCACCCCTCCACTTT
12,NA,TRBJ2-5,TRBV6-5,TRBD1,CASSSQGETQYF,TGTGCCAGCAGTTCACAGGGGGAGACCCAGTACTTC
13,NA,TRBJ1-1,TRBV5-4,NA,CASSFQRNTEAFF,TGTGCCAGCAGCTTTCAGAGGAACACTGAAGCTTTCTTT
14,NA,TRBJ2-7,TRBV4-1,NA,CASSHEPLTYEQYF,TGCGCCAGCAGCCATGAGCCGTTAACATACGAGCAGTACTTC
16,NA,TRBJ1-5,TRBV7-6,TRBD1,CASSPGTGGYNQPQHF,TGTGCCAGCAGCCCCGGGACAGGGGGCTACAATCAGCCCCAGCATTTT
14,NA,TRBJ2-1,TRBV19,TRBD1,CASRLTGGRNEQFF,TGTGCCAGTAGACTCACAGGGGGGCGCAATGAGCAGTTCTTC
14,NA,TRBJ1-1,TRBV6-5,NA,CASPSGLGGTEAFF,TGTGCCAGCCCCTCAGGCCTTGGGGGAACTGAAGCTTTCTTT
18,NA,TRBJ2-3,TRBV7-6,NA,CASSRRPQLGASTDTQYF,TGTGCCAGCAGCCGCCGGCCCCAACTAGGGGCCAGCACAGATACGCAGTATTTT
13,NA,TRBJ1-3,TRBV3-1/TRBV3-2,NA,CASSQVGGDTIYF,TGTGCCAGCAGCCAAGTTGGGGGGGACACCATATATTTT
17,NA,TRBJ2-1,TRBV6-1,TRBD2,CASSEMGTSGGLNEQFF,TGTGCCAGCAGTGAGATGGGGACTAGCGGGGGCCTAAATGAGCAGTTCTTC
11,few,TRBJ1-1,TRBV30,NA,CAWHSNTEAFF,TGTGCCTGGCACTCAAACACTGAAGCTTTCTTT
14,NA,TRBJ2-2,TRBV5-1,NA,CASSLVGGTGELFF,TGCGCCAGCAGCTTGGTAGGGGGGACCGGGGAGCTGTTTTTT
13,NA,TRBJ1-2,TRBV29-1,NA,CSVKGVLKNGYTF,TGCAGCGTTAAGGGGGTACTCAAAAATGGCTACACCTTC
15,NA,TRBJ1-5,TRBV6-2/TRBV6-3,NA,CASSLEGGPNQPQHF,TGTGCCAGCAGCCTAGAGGGGGGACCTAATCAGCCCCAGCATTTT
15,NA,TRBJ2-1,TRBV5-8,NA,CASTISGQTYNEQFF,TGTGCCAGCACCATAAGCGGACAAACCTACAATGAGCAGTTCTTC
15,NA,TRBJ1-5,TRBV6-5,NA,CASSSRGDYNQPQHF,TGTGCCAGCAGTTCTAGGGGGGATTACAATCAGCCCCAGCATTTT
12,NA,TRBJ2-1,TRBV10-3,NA,CAISDRAVEQFF,TGTGCCATCAGTGACAGGGCCGTAGAGCAGTTCTTC
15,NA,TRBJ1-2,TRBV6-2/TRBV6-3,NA,CASSYSRSGADGYTF,TGTGCCAGCAGTTACTCTAGGTCCGGAGCGGATGGCTACACCTTC
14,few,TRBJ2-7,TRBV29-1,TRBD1,CSVSDRDRVYEQYF,TGCAGCGTTTCTGACCGGGACAGGGTCTACGAGCAGTACTTC
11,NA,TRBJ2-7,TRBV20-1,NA,CSAQWSYEQYF,TGCAGTGCCCAGTGGAGTTACGAGCAGTACTTC
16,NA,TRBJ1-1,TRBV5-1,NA,CASSFNYKDFRQPAFF,TGCGCCAGCAGCTTCAACTATAAAGACTTCAGGCAGCCAGCTTTCTTT
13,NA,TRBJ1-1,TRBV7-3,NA,CASSPGAGTEAFF,TGTGCCAGCAGCCCGGGGGCAGGCACTGAAGCTTTCTTT
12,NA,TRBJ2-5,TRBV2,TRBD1,CASRDRGETQYF,TGTGCCAGCAGGGACAGGGGGGAGACCCAGTACTTC
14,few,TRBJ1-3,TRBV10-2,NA,CASSEQAGGNTIYF,TGCGCCAGCAGTGAGCAGGCAGGAGGAAACACCATATATTTT
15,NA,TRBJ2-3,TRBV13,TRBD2,CASSSAGGLEDTQYF,TGTGCCAGCAGCTCAGCGGGGGGGCTAGAAGATACGCAGTATTTT
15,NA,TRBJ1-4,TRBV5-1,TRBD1,CASSPSGTGFEKLFF,TGCGCCAGCAGCCCATCCGGGACAGGGTTTGAAAAACTGTTTTTT
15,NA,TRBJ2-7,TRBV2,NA,CAAVQGGVGSYEQYF,TGTGCCGCAGTGCAAGGCGGGGTTGGGTCCTACGAGCAGTACTTC
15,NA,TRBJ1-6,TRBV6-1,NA,CASSEGGTVNSPLHF,TGTGCCAGCAGTGAAGGGGGAACAGTAAATTCACCCCTCCACTTT
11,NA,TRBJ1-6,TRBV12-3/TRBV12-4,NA,CASSQNGLLHF,TGTGCCAGCAGCCAGAACGGACTACTCCACTTT
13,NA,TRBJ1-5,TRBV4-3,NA,CASSQQGRQPQHF,TGCGCCAGCAGCCAGCAGGGACGACAGCCCCAGCATTTT